The 20 T cell receptor beta chains presented below share a single source sample, sequenced in a study of shared clonotypes between healthy human individuals. Naive CD8 populations comprised CD45RO-negative cells positively selected for CCR7, excluding terminally differentiated effector memory CD45RA+ cells. TCRdb's table, derived via immunoSEQ multiplex PCR, lists solely in-frame clones and lacks some. The profile shows millions of clones, about 95% of them singletons. Sequencing was done on a sample of naive CD8+ T cells sorted from blood. Receptors were obtained from a man aged 18 to 35 in good health.

V gene TRBV6-1 combines with J gene TRBJ2-1, with 7 bases identical to TRBD1. The CDR3 contains 15 residues. Germline loops: CDR1 MNHNS, CDR2 SASEGT. Germline trimming cut 7 bases from V and 9 bases from J; bases unmatched to any gene: 15. CDR3 residues: CASNLKRGGQGEQFF. CDR3 nucleotides: TGTGCCAGCAACCTAAAACGAGGGGGCCAGGGTGAGCAGTTCTTC.

J is TRBJ1-6 and V is TRBV7-2; D unresolved. Germline V gene lookup returns CDR1 SGHTA and CDR2 FQGNSA. The CDR3 covers 16 residues. V was cut by 2 bases and J by 6 bases, with 14 bases left in between. This CDR3 reads CASSLMSAAFNSPLHF. The DNA for the CDR3 is TGTGCCAGCAGCTTAATGTCCGCAGCTTTTAATTCACCCCTCCACTTT.

The chain's CDR3 is CASSSGGGTPYGYTF. The CDR3 DNA is TGTGCCAGCAGTTCTGGGGGGGGGACCCCCTATGGCTACACCTTC. This chain connects TRBV27 to TRBJ1-2, with a tentative D call TRBD1 (5 bases). This CDR3 contains 15 residues. Per germline, CDR1 MNHEY and CDR2 SMNVEV (reference sequence). Trimming pared 4 bases from V and 4 bases from J, leaving 16 bases between.

Here the CDR3 reads CAISPGQGGGSTGELFF. The CDR3 DNA follows: TGTGCCATCAGTCCTGGACAGGGAGGAGGGAGCACCGGGGAGCTGTTTTTT. This chain joins TRBV10-3 and TRBJ2-2; 8 positions match TRBD1. J gave up 4 bases and V 5 bases, and 12 bases lay outside the gene matches. This CDR3 is 17 amino acids long. Per germline, CDR1 ENHRY and CDR2 SYGVKD.

Comment on this clone: Other DNA sequences in the sample encode the same CDR3. The chain recombines TRBV28 with TRBJ1-5; D is perhaps TRBD1 (6 bases). CDR3 size: 15 residues. CDR1 is MDHEN, CDR2 SYDVKM, per germline. The ends were cut back, 6 bases at V and 0 bases at J, with 12 bases in the middle. CDR3 coding DNA: TGTGCCAGCAGCCTACTACAGGGTAGCAATCAGCCCCAGCATTTT. It encodes CASSLLQGSNQPQHF.

V is TRBV7-9 and J is TRBJ1-1; perhaps TRBD1 as D (6 bases). The V and J ends lost 2 bases and 3 bases respectively, with 10 bases between them. Germline CDR1 SEHNR, CDR2 FQNEAQ (reference sequence). CDR3 length equals 14 residues. The CDR3 loop is CASSLSGADTEAFF. CDR3 coding DNA: TGTGCCAGCAGCTTATCAGGGGCCGACACTGAAGCTTTCTTT. The full variable domain, completed using reference TRBV7-9 and TRBJ1-1, is DTGVSQNPRHKITKRGQNVTFRCDPISEHNRLYWYRQTLGQGPEFLTYFQNEAQLEKSRLLSDRFSAERPKGSFSTLEIQRTEQGDSAMYLCASSLSGADTEAFFGQGTRLTVV.

As DNA, the CDR3 is TGTGCCAGCAGCTTGTTACAGGTTTTCCACGAGCAGTACTTC. It yields the protein CASSLLQVFHEQYF. The rearrangement uses TRBV5-6 and TRBJ2-7; D perhaps matches TRBD1 (5 bases). Trimming left V 1 base short and J 5 bases short, with 13 bases between. The germline gives CDR1 SGHDT, CDR2 YYEEEE. There are 14 residues in the CDR3.

V gene TRBV6-6 combines with J gene TRBJ2-1; the match to TRBD1 covers 8 bases. The CDR3 covers 15 residues. From germline, CDR1 is MNHNY and CDR2 SVGAGI (reference sequence). V lost 4 bases and J lost 10; bases outside the gene matches: 12. The CDR3 here is CASSSLDRDLLEQFF. DNA for the CDR3: TGTGCCAGCAGTTCCCTGGACAGGGACCTCCTAGAGCAGTTCTTC.

This chain links TRBV28 with TRBJ2-6, with 7 positions matching TRBD2. CDR1 and CDR2 from the germline V gene are MDHEN and SYDVKM. The junction had 5 bases not matched to a gene; V was cut back by 5 bases and J by 1 base. The CDR3 totals 16 residues. The CDR3 here is CASSPRLASGANVLTF. The CDR3 DNA follows: TGTGCCAGCAGTCCCAGACTAGCTTCTGGGGCCAACGTCCTGACTTTC.

V is TRBV2 and J is TRBJ1-2, with D uncertain. This CDR3 comprises 14 residues. The V end was cut by 3 bases, the J end by 0 bases, with 8 bases between. From germline, CDR1 is SNHLY and CDR2 FYNNEI. The CDR3 sequence is CASSDHWANYGYTF. CDR3 in DNA: TGTGCCAGCAGTGACCATTGGGCTAACTATGGCTACACCTTC.

This chain links TRBV4-1 with TRBJ1-3; 9 bases align to TRBD1. The CDR3 is 17 residues long. Germline assignment: CDR1 MGHRA and CDR2 YSYEKL. Trimming at V came to 1 base and at J to 0 bases, leaving 4 bases not matched to a gene. The CDR3 region is CASSQVTGGSSGNTIYF. CDR3 nucleotide sequence: TGCGCCAGCAGCCAAGTGACAGGGGGTTCCTCTGGAAACACCATATATTTT.

The CDR3 DNA sequence: TGTGCCAGCAGTCAGGGAGGACAGGGGGCTGAAGCTTTCTTT. It is translated as CASSQGGQGAEAFF. The chain links TRBV6-6 to TRBJ1-1; 10 positions match TRBD1. Germline V lookup: CDR1 MNHNY, CDR2 SVGAGI (reference sequence). The junction had 6 bases not matched to a gene; V was cut back by 5 bases and J by 6 bases. There are 14 residues in the CDR3.

V usage is TRBV7-6 and J usage is TRBJ2-5; D gene uncertain. The J call may be faulty, since TRBJ2-7 better matches the DNA end. This CDR3 has 15 amino acids. Germline V gene data show CDR1 as SGHVS and CDR2 as FNYEAQ. In DNA form, the CDR3 reads TGTGCCAGCAGCTCAGGCCAGTCTCCTCCTAACGAGCAGTACTTC. Residues: CASSSGQSPPNEQYF.

This sequence joins TRBV18 and TRBJ2-1; unclear D gene. This CDR3 contains 16 residues. The V gene lost 2 bases and the J gene lost 2 bases, with 13 bases spanning the gap. Looked up from germline, CDR1 is KGHSH and CDR2 is LQKENI. This CDR3 is CASSPIWAEPYNEQFF. The CDR3 region has the DNA TGTGCCAGCTCACCAATTTGGGCAGAGCCCTACAATGAGCAGTTCTTC.

The chain combines TRBV28 with TRBJ1-5; D not certain. Trimming shortened V by 7 bases and J by 5 bases, and 9 bases separated the two germline ends. The CDR3 covers 12 residues. The germline CDR1 and CDR2 sequences are MDHEN and SYDVKM. The CDR3 sequence: CASTAAYQPQHF. CDR3 DNA sequence: TGTGCCAGCACTGCAGCGTATCAGCCCCAGCATTTT.

Comment on this clone: The identical CDR3 is also encoded by other nucleotide sequences in the sample. The chain links TRBV9 to TRBJ2-1; 15 bases match TRBD2. Germline lookup yields CDR1 SGDLS and CDR2 YYNGEE. V dropped 4 bases and J dropped 8; count of bases not matched to a gene: 7. This CDR3 comprises 16 residues. CDR3 DNA: TGTGCCAGCAGCCCCGGACTAGCGGGAGGGAGGGATGAGCAGTTCTTC. Protein sequence: CASSPGLAGGRDEQFF.

This chain joins TRBV2 and TRBJ2-3; D is undetermined. Germline V CDR1 and CDR2: SNHLY, FYNNEI. This CDR3 comprises 14 residues. Trimming pared 6 bases from V and 4 bases from J, leaving 14 bases between. The CDR3 loop is CASRSGMIADTQYF. The CDR3 DNA sequence: TGTGCCAGCAGAAGTGGGATGATCGCAGATACGCAGTATTTT.

Note on this clone: Within the sample, other DNA sequences also encode this same CDR3. This sequence joins TRBV27 and TRBJ2-7; D is ambiguous. The CDR3 runs 14 residues. Trimming pared 3 bases from V and 0 bases from J, leaving 9 bases between. Germline V lookup: CDR1 MNHEY, CDR2 SMNVEV (reference sequence). DNA of the CDR3: TGTGCCAGCAGTTTGAACCCTTACTCCTACGAGCAGTACTTC. This codes for CASSLNPYSYEQYF.

The chain carries TRBV10-1 and TRBJ2-2; TRBD2 matches at 7 bases. The CDR3 is 16 residues long. Looked up from germline, CDR1 is WNHNN and CDR2 is SYGVQD (reference sequence). V lost 6 bases to trimming and J lost 4 bases; unmatched junction nucleotides: 11. CDR3 nucleotides: TGCGCCAGCAGCCCGTGGGAGGGAGGATCCACCGGGGAGCTGTTTTTT. It translates to CASSPWEGGSTGELFF.

This rearrangement joins TRBV4-1 to TRBJ2-1, with D perhaps TRBD1 (5 bases). V dropped 4 bases and J dropped 7 bases, with 20 bases sitting between them. Germline lookup yields CDR1 MGHRA and CDR2 YSYEKL. CDR3 size: 16 residues. This CDR3 is CASSLRPAGFVNEQFF. CDR3 in DNA: TGCGCCAGCAGCCTTCGCCCTGCAGGGTTTGTAAATGAGCAGTTCTTC.